This TCR beta chain was observed in a study of CD8 T cells in Susac syndrome. The V gene lost 2 bases and the J gene lost 2 bases, with 10 bases spanning the gap. This CDR3 is 14 amino acids long. CDR1 SGHDT and CDR2 YYEEEE come from the germline V gene. TCR beta sequences were obtained from blood CD8+ and CD4+ T cells. Reverse transcription of about 0.5 to 1 ug RNA used random hexamers. MiXCR, applied by TCRdb to the immunoSEQ multiplex PCR reads, yields one record per CDR3 protein. Of about 240,000 distinct CDR3 sequences in the sample, about 95% were seen once. J is TRBJ2-5 and V is TRBV5-6; D gene unclear. The sample was CD4+ T cells from PBMCs. The receptor comes from a human donor with Susac syndrome. The CDR3 DNA reads as TGTGCCAGCAGCTTCAAGGCCGGGCAAGAGACCCAGTACTTC. Its protein product is CASSFKAGQETQYF.